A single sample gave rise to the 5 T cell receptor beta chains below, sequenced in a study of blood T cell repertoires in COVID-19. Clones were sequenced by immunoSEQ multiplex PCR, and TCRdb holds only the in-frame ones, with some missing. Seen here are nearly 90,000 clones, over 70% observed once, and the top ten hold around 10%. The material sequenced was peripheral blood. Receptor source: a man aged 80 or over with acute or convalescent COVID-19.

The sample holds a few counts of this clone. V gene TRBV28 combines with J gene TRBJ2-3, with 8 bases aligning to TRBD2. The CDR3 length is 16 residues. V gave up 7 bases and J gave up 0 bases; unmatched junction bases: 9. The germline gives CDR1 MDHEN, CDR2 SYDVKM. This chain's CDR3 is CASTLGWTSSTDTQYF. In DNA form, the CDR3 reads TGTGCCAGCACTCTGGGCTGGACTAGCAGCACAGATACGCAGTATTTT.

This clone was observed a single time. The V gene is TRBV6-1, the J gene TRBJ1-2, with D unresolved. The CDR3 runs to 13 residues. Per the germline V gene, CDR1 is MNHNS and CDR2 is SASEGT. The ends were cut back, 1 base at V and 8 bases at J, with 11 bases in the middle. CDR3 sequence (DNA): TGTGCCAGCAGTGAAGGTGGGCCCCGGGGCTACACCTTC. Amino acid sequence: CASSEGGPRGYTF.

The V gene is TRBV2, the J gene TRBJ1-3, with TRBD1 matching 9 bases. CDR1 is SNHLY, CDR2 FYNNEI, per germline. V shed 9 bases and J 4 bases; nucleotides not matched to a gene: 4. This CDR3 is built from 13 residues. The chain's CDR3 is CASGQGWGNTIYF. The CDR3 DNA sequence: TGTGCCAGTGGACAGGGGTGGGGAAACACCATATATTTT.

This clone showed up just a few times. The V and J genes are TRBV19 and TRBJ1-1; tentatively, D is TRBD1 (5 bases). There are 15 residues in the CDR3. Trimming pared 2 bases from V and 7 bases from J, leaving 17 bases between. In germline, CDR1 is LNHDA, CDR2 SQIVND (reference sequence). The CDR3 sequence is CASSIIPGVGHEAFF. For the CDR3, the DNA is TGTGCCAGTAGTATAATCCCGGGGGTGGGGCATGAAGCTTTCTTT.

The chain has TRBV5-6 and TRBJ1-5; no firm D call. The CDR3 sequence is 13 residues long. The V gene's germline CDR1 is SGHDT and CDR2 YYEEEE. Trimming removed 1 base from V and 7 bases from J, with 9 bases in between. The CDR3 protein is CASSLSGGQPQHF. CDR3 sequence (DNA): TGTGCCAGCAGCTTGTCGGGTGGACAGCCCCAGCATTTT.